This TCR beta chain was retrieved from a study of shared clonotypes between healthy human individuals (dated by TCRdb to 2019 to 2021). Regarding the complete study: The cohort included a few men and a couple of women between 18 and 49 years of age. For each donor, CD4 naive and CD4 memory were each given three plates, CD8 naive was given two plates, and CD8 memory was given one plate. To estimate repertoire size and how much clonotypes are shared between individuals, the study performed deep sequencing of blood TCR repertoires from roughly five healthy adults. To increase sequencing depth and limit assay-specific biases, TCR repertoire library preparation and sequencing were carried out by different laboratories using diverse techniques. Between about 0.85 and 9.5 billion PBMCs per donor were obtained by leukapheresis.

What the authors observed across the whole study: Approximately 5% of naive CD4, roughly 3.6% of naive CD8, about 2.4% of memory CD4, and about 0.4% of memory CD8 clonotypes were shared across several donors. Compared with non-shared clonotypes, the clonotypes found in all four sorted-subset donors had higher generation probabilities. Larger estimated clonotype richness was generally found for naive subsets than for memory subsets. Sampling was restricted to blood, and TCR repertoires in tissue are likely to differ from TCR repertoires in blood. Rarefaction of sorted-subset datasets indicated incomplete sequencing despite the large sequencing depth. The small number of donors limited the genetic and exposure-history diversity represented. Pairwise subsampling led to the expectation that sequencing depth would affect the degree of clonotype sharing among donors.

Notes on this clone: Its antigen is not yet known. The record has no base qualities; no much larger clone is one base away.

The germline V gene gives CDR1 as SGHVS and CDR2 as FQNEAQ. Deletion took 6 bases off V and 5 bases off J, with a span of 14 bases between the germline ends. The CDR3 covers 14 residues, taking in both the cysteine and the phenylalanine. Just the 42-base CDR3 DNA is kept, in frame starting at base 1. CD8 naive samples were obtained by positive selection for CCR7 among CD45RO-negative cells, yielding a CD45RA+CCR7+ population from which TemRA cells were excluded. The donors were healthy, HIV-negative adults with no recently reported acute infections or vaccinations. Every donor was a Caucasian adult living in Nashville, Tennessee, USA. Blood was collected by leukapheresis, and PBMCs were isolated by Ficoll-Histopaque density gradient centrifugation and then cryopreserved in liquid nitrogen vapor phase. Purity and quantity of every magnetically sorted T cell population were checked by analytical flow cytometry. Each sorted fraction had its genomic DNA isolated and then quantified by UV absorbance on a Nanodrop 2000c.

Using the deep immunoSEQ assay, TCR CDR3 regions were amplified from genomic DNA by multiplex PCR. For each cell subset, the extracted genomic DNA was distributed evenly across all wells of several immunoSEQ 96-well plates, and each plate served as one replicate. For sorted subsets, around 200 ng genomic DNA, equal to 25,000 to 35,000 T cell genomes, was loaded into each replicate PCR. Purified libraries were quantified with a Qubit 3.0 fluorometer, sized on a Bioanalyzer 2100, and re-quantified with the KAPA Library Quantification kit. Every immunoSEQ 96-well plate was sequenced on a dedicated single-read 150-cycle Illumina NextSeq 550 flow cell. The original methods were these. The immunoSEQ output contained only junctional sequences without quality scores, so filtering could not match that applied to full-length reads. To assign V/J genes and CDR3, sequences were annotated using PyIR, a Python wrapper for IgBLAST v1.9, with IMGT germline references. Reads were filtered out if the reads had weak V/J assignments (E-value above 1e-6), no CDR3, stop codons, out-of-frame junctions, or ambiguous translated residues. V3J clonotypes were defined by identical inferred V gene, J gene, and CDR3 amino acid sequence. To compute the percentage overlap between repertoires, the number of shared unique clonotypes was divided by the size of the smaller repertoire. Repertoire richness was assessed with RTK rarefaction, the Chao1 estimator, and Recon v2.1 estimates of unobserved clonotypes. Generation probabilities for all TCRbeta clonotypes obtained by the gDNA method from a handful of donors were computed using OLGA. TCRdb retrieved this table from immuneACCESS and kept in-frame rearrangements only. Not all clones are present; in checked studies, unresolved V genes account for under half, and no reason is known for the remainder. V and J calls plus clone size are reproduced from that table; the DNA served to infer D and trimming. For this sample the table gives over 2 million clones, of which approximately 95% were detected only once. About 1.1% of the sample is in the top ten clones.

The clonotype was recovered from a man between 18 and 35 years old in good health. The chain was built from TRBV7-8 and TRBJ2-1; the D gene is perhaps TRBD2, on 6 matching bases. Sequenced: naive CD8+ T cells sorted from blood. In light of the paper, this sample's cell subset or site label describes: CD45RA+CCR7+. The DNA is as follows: TGTGCCAGCAGTTCCCCGGGACTGAACAATGAGCAGTTCTTC. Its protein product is CASSSPGLNNEQFF.